What follows is one T cell receptor (beta chain) and its context. Study processing details: How many nucleated cells were present was estimated from reference gene primer amplification. Generated by immunoSEQ multiplex PCR, the TCRdb table keeps only in-frame clones and is missing some. That table gives V, J and clone size, and the DNA gave D and trimming. The profile shows 100,000 or so clones, about four fifths of them singletons. J gave up 1 base and V 9 bases, and 9 bases lay outside the gene matches. CDR1 and CDR2 from the germline V gene are KGHDR and SFDVKD. The CDR3 is made up of 15 amino acids. These data originate in a study of blood T cell repertoires in COVID-19. About the research overall: COVID-19 samples, acute and convalescent, were from the United States, Italy and Spain. Sample material is recorded as cDNA or gDNA derived from T cells, B-cell-depleted T cells, or PBMCs.

The receptor's source is a woman older than 75 with acute or convalescent COVID-19. Sequenced material: peripheral blood. The V gene is TRBV24-1, the J gene TRBJ2-3, with 7 positions matching TRBD2. The CDR3 is CATGYGGSGTDTQYF. CDR3 DNA sequence: TGTGCCACCGGGTATGGCGGGAGTGGCACAGATACGCAGTATTTT.